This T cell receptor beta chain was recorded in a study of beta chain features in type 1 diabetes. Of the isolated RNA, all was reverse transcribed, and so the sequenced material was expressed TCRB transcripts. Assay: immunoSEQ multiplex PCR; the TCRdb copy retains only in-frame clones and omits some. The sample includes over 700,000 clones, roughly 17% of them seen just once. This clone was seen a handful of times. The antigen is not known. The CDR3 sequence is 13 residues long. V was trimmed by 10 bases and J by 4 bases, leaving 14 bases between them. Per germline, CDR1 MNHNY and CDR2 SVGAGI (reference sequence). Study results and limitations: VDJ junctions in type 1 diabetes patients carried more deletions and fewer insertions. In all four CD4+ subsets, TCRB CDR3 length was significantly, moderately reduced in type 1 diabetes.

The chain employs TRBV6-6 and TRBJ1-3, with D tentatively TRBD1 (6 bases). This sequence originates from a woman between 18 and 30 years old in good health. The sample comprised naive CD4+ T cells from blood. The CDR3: CATIPGQGNTIYF. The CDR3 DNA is TGTGCCACCATACCGGGACAAGGAAACACCATATATTTT.